The 19 T cell receptor beta chains reported below all come from one sample, sequenced in a study of cytomegalovirus exposure and HLA in healthy donors. PCR amplification relied on 60 Vbeta primers (plus 13 Jbeta primers). Repertoires were generated with immunoSEQ multiplex PCR, while TCRdb's copy carries only in-frame clones and drops some. Of some 120,000 clones listed, approximately 80% are singletons. The sample taken for sequencing was PBMCs. All receptors come from a man aged 35-49 years in good health and CMV-seropositive.

The chain combines TRBV6-1 with TRBJ2-4; D perhaps matches TRBD1 (6 bases). V was shortened by 6 bases and J by 5 bases, with 17 bases between the two germline ends. CDR1 is MNHNS and CDR2 is SASEGT in the germline V gene. The CDR3 sequence is 15 residues long. This chain's CDR3 is CASREGPGEENIQYF. The CDR3 bases are TGTGCCAGCAGAGAGGGCCCAGGGGAAGAAAACATTCAGTACTTC.

This chain links TRBV2 with TRBJ2-5; D might be TRBD2 (5 bases). Germline V gives CDR1 SNHLY, CDR2 FYNNEI. V dropped 6 bases and J dropped 5 bases, with 13 bases sitting between them. This CDR3 is 13 amino acids long. CDR3 nucleotide sequence: TGTGCCAGCAGGCCCGACGGAGGTGAGACCCAGTACTTC. It codes for CASRPDGGETQYF. The full variable domain, its missing parts supplied by reference TRBV2 and TRBJ2-5, is EPEVTQTPSHQVTQMGQEVILRCVPISNHLYFYWYRQILGQKVEFLVSFYNNEISEKSEIFDDQFSVERPDGSNFTLKIRSTKLEDSAMYFCASRPDGGETQYFGPGTRLLVL.

The chain employs TRBV5-1 and TRBJ2-3, with D unclear. The germline gives CDR1 SGHRS, CDR2 YFSETQ. The CDR3 runs to 14 residues. V was trimmed by 0 bases and J by 0 bases, leaving 5 bases between them. CDR3 amino acids: CASSLDKSTDTQYF. CDR3 DNA: TGCGCCAGCAGCTTGGACAAGAGCACAGATACGCAGTATTTT.

This clone was observed once. The chain combines TRBV5-1 with TRBJ2-2; 14 bases line up with TRBD2. Germline CDR1 and CDR2: SGHRS and YFSETQ. The CDR3 has 18 residues. J lost 1 base, V lost 4 bases, and 6 bases had no gene match. CDR3 in amino acids: CASSRRLAGGLNTGELFF. CDR3 in DNA: TGCGCCAGCAGCCGAAGACTAGCGGGGGGGTTGAACACCGGGGAGCTGTTTTTT.

This clone was detected only a few times. The rearrangement links TRBV28 to TRBJ2-1; 7 bases match TRBD1. Germline V gives CDR1 MDHEN, CDR2 SYDVKM. J was trimmed by 2 bases and V by 4 bases; bases with no gene match: 5. The CDR3 has 15 residues. The CDR3: CASSSDRAAYNEQFF. The CDR3 DNA reads as TGTGCCAGCAGTTCCGACAGGGCGGCCTACAATGAGCAGTTCTTC.

The chain is built from TRBV5-6 and TRBJ2-7; possible D gene TRBD1, 5 bases. In germline, CDR1 is SGHDT, CDR2 YYEEEE. With 0 bases removed from V and 5 bases from J, the gap between germline ends came to 9 bases. CDR3 length: 13 residues. In DNA, the CDR3 is TGTGCCAGCAGCTTGGGCGGCAGGGACGAGCAGTACTTC. Translated, it gives CASSLGGRDEQYF.

The J gene is TRBJ2-7, the V gene TRBV5-8; the match to TRBD1 covers 9 bases. The CDR3 extends over 15 amino acids. V was pared by 6 bases and J by 0 bases, with 7 bases of the junction left unmatched. Per the germline V gene, CDR1 is SGHTS and CDR2 is YDEGEE. The CDR3 DNA is TGTGCCAGCATGACAGGGGGGGCCAACTCCTACGAGCAGTACTTC. This gives the protein CASMTGGANSYEQYF. The full variable domain, completed using reference TRBV5-8 and TRBJ2-7, is EAGVTQSPTHLIKTRGQQATLRCSPISGHTSVYWYQQALGLGLQFLLWYDEGEERNRGNFPPRFSGRQFPNYSSELNVNALELEDSALYLCASMTGGANSYEQYFGPGTRLTVT.

The CDR3 DNA reads as TGTGCCAGCAGGAGCTCTAGCTCCTACGAGCAGTACTTC. It codes for CASRSSSSYEQYF. The rearrangement uses TRBV28 and TRBJ2-7; D gene unclear. Germline V lookup: CDR1 MDHEN, CDR2 SYDVKM. Trimming removed 6 bases at V and 0 bases at J, with 9 bases between. The CDR3 loop spans 13 amino acids. The full variable domain, its missing parts supplied by reference TRBV28 and TRBJ2-7, is DVKVTQSSRYLVKRTGEKVFLECVQDMDHENMFWYRQDPGLGLRLIYFSYDVKMKEKGDIPEGYSVSREKKERFSLILESASTNQTSMYLCASRSSSSYEQYFGPGTRLTVT.

This clone came up a few times. The rearrangement links TRBV7-2 to TRBJ2-7; 10 bases match TRBD1. Germline CDR1 reads SGHTA; CDR2 reads FQGNSA. The ends lost 1 base at V and 0 bases at J; junction bases unmatched: 3. The CDR3 extends over 16 amino acids. CDR3 loop: CASSLGQGAGSYEQYF. The CDR3 nucleotides are TGTGCCAGCAGCTTAGGACAGGGGGCTGGCTCCTACGAGCAGTACTTC. The whole variable domain, remainder taken from reference TRBV7-2 and TRBJ2-7, is GAGVSQSPSNKVTEKGKDVELRCDPISGHTALYWYRQSLGQGLEFLIYFQGNSAPDKSGLPSDRFSAERTGGSVSTLTIQRTQQEDSAVYLCASSLGQGAGSYEQYFGPGTRLTVT.

The V call is TRBV6-5, the J call TRBJ2-2; D gene uncertain. Germline V gene lookup returns CDR1 MNHEY and CDR2 SVGAGI. The CDR3 has 13 residues. Trimming removed 1 base from V and 5 bases from J, with 5 bases in between. The CDR3 spells CASSYLRTGELFF. The CDR3 region has the DNA TGTGCCAGCAGTTACTTGAGAACCGGGGAGCTGTTTTTT.

The chain has TRBV10-2 and TRBJ2-7; TRBD1 matches 8 bases. Losses at the gene ends were 6 bases for V and 7 bases for J; bases not matched to a gene: 11. This CDR3 comprises 14 residues. In germline, CDR1 is WSHSY, CDR2 SAAADI. CDR3 residues: CASRGQGFLGEQYF. DNA of the CDR3: TGCGCCAGCAGAGGACAGGGTTTTTTGGGGGAGCAGTACTTC.

V is TRBV19 and J is TRBJ1-2; no clear D. This CDR3 spans 13 amino acids. Germline CDR1 and CDR2: LNHDA and SQIVND (reference sequence). The V gene lost 8 bases and the J gene lost 1 base, with 11 bases spanning the gap. The CDR3 DNA is TGTGCCAGTCGGGAGAACGATAACTATGGCTACACCTTC. As protein: CASRENDNYGYTF. Based on the CDR3 plus reference TRBV19 and TRBJ1-2, the full variable domain is DGGITQSPKYLFRKEGQNVTLSCEQNLNHDAMYWYRQDPGQGLRLIYYSQIVNDFQKGDIAEGYSVSREKKESFPLTVTSAQKNPTAFYLCASRENDNYGYTFGSGTRLTVV.

The rearrangement uses TRBV19 and TRBJ1-4; 8 bases fit TRBD1. The trim removed 5 bases at V and 7 bases at J, leaving 3 bases unmatched. Germline V CDR1 and CDR2: LNHDA, SQIVND (reference sequence). The CDR3 sequence is 13 residues long. The CDR3 DNA is TGTGCCAGTAGTGCACAGGGGGTTGAAAAACTGTTTTTT. Translating it yields CASSAQGVEKLFF.

This rearrangement joins TRBV4-1 to TRBJ2-2, with 11 bases matching TRBD2. The CDR3 runs 16 residues. The germline V gene has CDR1 MGHRA and CDR2 YSYEKL. The ends lost 0 bases at V and 6 bases at J; junction bases unmatched: 3. The CDR3: CASSQENSGGAGELFF. CDR3 coding DNA: TGCGCCAGCAGCCAAGAGAATAGCGGGGGGGCCGGGGAGCTGTTTTTT.

This chain joins TRBV19 and TRBJ1-2; D is unresolved. Germline V gene data show CDR1 as LNHDA and CDR2 as SQIVND (reference sequence). The germline V and J ends were trimmed by 2 bases and 3 bases, with 13 bases remaining between them. The CDR3 has 15 residues. The CDR3 region is CASSISTWGDYGYTF. The CDR3 nucleotides read TGTGCCAGTAGTATATCGACATGGGGAGACTATGGCTACACCTTC. The full variable domain, its missing parts supplied by reference TRBV19 and TRBJ1-2, is DGGITQSPKYLFRKEGQNVTLSCEQNLNHDAMYWYRQDPGQGLRLIYYSQIVNDFQKGDIAEGYSVSREKKESFPLTVTSAQKNPTAFYLCASSISTWGDYGYTFGSGTRLTVV.

This chain joins TRBV18 and TRBJ2-3; 8 nucleotides align to TRBD1. Trimming cost V 7 bases and J 0 bases; bases outside gene matches: 3. Germline V gene data show CDR1 as KGHSH and CDR2 as LQKENI. This CDR3 region has 14 residues. CDR3 DNA sequence: TGTGCCAGCTTAAGACAGGGGAGCACAGATACGCAGTATTTT. Amino acid sequence: CASLRQGSTDTQYF.

The V and J genes are TRBV18 and TRBJ1-5; D is unresolved. CDR1 is KGHSH, CDR2 LQKENI, per germline. Trimming removed 3 bases at V and 0 bases at J, with 6 bases between. The CDR3 runs 14 residues. CDR3 sequence (DNA): TGTGCCAGCTCACCTACAAATAGCAATCAGCCCCAGCATTTT. This translates into CASSPTNSNQPQHF.

The chain joins TRBV5-1 to TRBJ1-2; D is ambiguous. V was cut by 0 bases and J by 0 bases, with 12 bases left in between. Germline CDR1 reads SGHRS; CDR2 reads YFSETQ. CDR3 size: 16 residues. CDR3 DNA sequence: TGCGCCAGCAGCTTGGCCGGAGTCACAACTAACTATGGCTACACCTTC. Encoded protein: CASSLAGVTTNYGYTF.

A single count supports this clone. The V gene is TRBV19, the J gene TRBJ1-5; maybe TRBD1 (6 bases). V was trimmed by 6 bases and J by 4 bases, leaving 10 bases between them. This CDR3 is 13 amino acids long. Looked up from germline, CDR1 is LNHDA and CDR2 is SQIVND (reference sequence). The CDR3 sequence: CASRDSRNQPQHF. The CDR3 bases are TGTGCCAGTAGGGACAGCCGGAATCAGCCCCAGCATTTT.